This T cell receptor beta chain was identified during a study of response to subunit inactivated influenza vaccine (dated by TCRdb to 2016 to 2018). Turning to the overall study: To follow how T cells responded to a trivalent subunit inactivated influenza vaccine, the researchers relied on deep quantitative profiling of the T cell receptor repertoire.

Trimming accounts for 5 bases at V and 6 bases at J, while the number of junction bases matched to no gene is 11. From the cysteine through the phenylalanine, the CDR3 covers 15 amino acids. Only the CDR3 DNA stays, 45 bases, in frame from base 1. Library creation used RT-PCR. The sequencing machine was an Illumina HiSeq 2500. The public reads were reprocessed in TCRdb via fastp at Q25 and MiXCR, keeping in-frame beta chains. Under each unique CDR3 protein, matching rows form one entry showing the most common genes and DNA. The sample includes about 700,000 distinct CDR3 sequences, with about 14% observed a single time. Around 7.3% of the sample is taken by the ten largest. On the study overall, not on this receptor specifically: According to the authors, only a limited number of new T cells may be recruited by each seasonal influenza vaccination.

This clonotype has at least ten counts. Its antigen specificity is not known. The record has no base qualities; no much larger clone is one base away. In this chain, TRBV12-3 or TRBV12-4 is recombined with TRBJ1-1; a stretch of 8 junction bases matches TRBD1. The clonotype originates from a man over 45 who received an inactivated influenza vaccine. Donor details come from another sample of the same person, matched by shared clones. The sequencing used PBMCs from blood, collected 14 to 15 days before vaccination. The DNA sequence is as follows: TGTGCCAGCAGTCCTCAGGGGGCAGGGAGCCCTGAAGCTTTCTTT. This encodes CASSPQGAGSPEAFF.